The clone carrying this TCR beta chain was recorded at least ten times. Its antigen is unknown. The data stem from a study of regulatory T cells in long-lasting Graves disease. Study information: More than 5 years of antithyroid drugs with positive TSH receptor antibodies defined persistent Graves' disease.

CDR3 size: 11 residues. Trimming removed 8 bases at V and 5 bases at J, with 12 bases between. The germline V gene has CDR1 DFQATT and CDR2 SNEGSKA (reference sequence). Specified time point: persistent/refractory GD, antithyroid drugs over 5 years with positive TRAb. Researchers made the TCR library from RNA that was extracted from PBMCs. Overall study results and limits: Patients with persistent disease showed a bias toward TRBV28, TRBJ1-2 and TRBJ2-5.

With iRepertoire HTBI primers and Arm-PCR of CDR3 regions, TCR beta libraries were built. Each CDR3 protein is one row after TCRdb ran MiXCR on the multiplex PCR reads. This table holds 400,000 to 500,000 distinct CDR3 sequences, about 20% found once. Material: peripheral blood mononuclear cells (PBMCs), obtained when the disease was refractory, from a patient treated with antithyroid drugs. The chain recombines TRBV20-1 with TRBJ1-1; D gene uncertain. The sequence was collected from a female donor with Graves disease. The CDR3 DNA sequence: TGCAGTACTGCCTTGGAGACTGAAGCTTTCTTT. It is translated as CSTALETEAFF.